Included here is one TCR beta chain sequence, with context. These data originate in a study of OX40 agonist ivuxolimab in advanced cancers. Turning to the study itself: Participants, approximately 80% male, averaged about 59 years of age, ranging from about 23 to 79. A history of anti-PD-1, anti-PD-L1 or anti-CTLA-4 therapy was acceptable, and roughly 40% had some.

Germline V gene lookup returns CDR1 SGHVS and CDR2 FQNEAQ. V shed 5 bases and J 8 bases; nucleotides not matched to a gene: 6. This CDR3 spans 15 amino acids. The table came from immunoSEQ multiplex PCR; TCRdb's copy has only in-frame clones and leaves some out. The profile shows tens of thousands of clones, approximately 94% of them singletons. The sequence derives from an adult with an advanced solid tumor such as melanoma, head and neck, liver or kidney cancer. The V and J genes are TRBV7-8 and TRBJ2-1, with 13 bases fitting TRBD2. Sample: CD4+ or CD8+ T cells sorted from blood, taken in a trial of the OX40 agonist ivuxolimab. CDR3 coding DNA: TGTGCCAGCAGCCGCGGGACTAGCGGGGACCATGAGCAGTTCTTC. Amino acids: CASSRGTSGDHEQFF.